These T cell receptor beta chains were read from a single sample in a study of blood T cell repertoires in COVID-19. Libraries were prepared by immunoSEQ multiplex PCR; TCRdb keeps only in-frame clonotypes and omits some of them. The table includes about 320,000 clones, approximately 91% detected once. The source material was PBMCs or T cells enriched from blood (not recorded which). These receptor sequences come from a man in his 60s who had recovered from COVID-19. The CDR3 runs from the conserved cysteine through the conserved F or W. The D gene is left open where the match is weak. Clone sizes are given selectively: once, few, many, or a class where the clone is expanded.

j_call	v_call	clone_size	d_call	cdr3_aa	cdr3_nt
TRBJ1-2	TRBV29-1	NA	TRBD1	CSVAGQGGYGYTF	TGCAGCGTAGCAGGACAGGGGGGTTATGGCTACACCTTC
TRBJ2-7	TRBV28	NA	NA	CASSLLGGMDEQYF	TGTGCCAGCAGTTTACTGGGGGGTATGGACGAGCAGTACTTC
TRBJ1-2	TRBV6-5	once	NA	CASSRVSNYGYTF	TGTGCCAGCAGTCGGGTCTCTAACTATGGCTACACCTTC
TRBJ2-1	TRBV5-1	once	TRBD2	CASSLQPTSGNNEQFF	TGCGCCAGCAGCTTGCAGCCGACTAGCGGTAACAATGAGCAGTTCTTC
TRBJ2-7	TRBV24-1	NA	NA	CATSEGRDTLSYEQYF	TGTGCCACCAGTGAGGGCCGGGACACCCTTTCCTACGAGCAGTACTTC
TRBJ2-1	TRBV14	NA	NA	CASSQDRVAEQFF	TGTGCCAGCAGCCAAGACAGGGTCGCTGAGCAGTTCTTC
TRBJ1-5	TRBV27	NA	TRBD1	CASSRDRLNNQPQHF	TGTGCCAGCAGCCGGGACAGGCTGAACAATCAGCCCCAGCATTTT
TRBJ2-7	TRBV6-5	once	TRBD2	CASIVAGGLYYEQYF	TGTGCCAGCATAGTAGCGGGAGGCCTCTACTACGAGCAGTACTTC
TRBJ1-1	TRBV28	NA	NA	CASSFVFTEAFF	TGTGCCAGCAGTTTTGTCTTCACTGAAGCTTTCTTT
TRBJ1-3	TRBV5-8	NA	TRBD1	CASSFIRPQAGTGGGNTIYF	TGTGCCAGCAGCTTTATTAGACCCCAGGCCGGGACAGGGGGCGGAAACACCATATATTTT
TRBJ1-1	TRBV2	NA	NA	CASSVEQGSTEAFF	TGTGCCAGCAGTGTTGAACAGGGTTCCACTGAAGCTTTCTTT
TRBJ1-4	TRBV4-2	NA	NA	CASSQDWGATNEKLFF	TGTGCCAGCAGCCAAGATTGGGGCGCAACTAATGAAAAACTGTTTTTT
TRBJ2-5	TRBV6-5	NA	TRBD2	CASSYWGSGSQETQYF	TGTGCCAGCAGTTACTGGGGTAGCGGGAGCCAAGAGACCCAGTACTTC
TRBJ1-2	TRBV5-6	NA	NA	CASSRPFGSAGYGYTF	TGTGCCAGCAGTCGACCCTTCGGGAGTGCCGGGTATGGCTACACCTTC
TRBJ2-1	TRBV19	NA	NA	CASSIDRVGGEQFF	TGTGCCAGTAGTATAGATCGTGTGGGGGGTGAGCAGTTCTTC
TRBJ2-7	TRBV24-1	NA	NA	CATSSPGIYEQYF	TGTGCCACCAGTTCCCCAGGAATCTACGAGCAGTACTTC
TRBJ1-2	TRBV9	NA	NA	CASSPNRVGGYTF	TGTGCCAGCAGCCCGAACAGGGTAGGAGGCTACACCTTC
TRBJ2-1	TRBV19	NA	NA	CASSKGPRNDEQFF	TGTGCCAGTAGTAAGGGGCCCAGGAATGATGAGCAGTTCTTC
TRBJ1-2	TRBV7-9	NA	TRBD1	CASSVSARQGGYGYTF	TGTGCCAGCAGCGTATCCGCCCGACAGGGCGGATATGGCTACACCTTC
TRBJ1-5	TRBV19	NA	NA	CASSIDGGREYQPQHF	TGTGCCAGTAGTATAGATGGAGGGAGGGAGTATCAGCCCCAGCATTTT
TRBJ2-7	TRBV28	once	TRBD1	CASSSPDRDGRF	TGTGCCAGCAGTTCCCCGGACAGGGACGGGCGATTC
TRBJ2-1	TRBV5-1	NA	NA	CASSLDSYNEQFF	TGCGCCAGCAGCTTGGACAGTTACAATGAGCAGTTCTTC
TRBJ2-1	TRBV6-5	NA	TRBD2	CASSYSRLAGAYEQFF	TGTGCCAGCAGTTACTCGAGACTAGCGGGAGCCTATGAGCAGTTCTTC
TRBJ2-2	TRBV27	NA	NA	CASSLQRIAGELFF	TGTGCCAGCAGTTTACAGCGAATCGCCGGGGAGCTGTTTTTT
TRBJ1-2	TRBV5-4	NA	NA	CASVEKTDSNYGYTF	TGTGCCAGCGTGGAAAAAACGGACAGCAACTATGGCTACACCTTC
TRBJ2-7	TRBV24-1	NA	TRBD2	CATSVGGTSGTYEQYF	TGTGCCACCAGTGTCGGCGGAACTAGCGGTACCTACGAGCAGTACTTC
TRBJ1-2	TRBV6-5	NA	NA	CASRPRGNYGYTF	TGTGCCAGCAGGCCAAGGGGTAACTATGGCTACACCTTC
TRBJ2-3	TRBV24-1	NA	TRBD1	CATSDRKTGGTDTQYF	TGTGCCACCAGTGACCGAAAGACAGGGGGCACAGATACGCAGTATTTT
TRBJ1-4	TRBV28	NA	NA	CASSVDISTNEKLFF	TGTGCCAGCAGTGTAGACATATCAACTAATGAAAAACTGTTTTTT
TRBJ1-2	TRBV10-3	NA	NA	CAISESFQGPGYTF	TGTGCCATCAGTGAGTCCTTCCAGGGGCCTGGCTACACCTTC
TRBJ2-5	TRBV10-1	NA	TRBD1	CASSESRDRGRETQYF	TGCGCCAGCAGTGAGTCTCGGGACAGGGGACGAGAGACCCAGTACTTC
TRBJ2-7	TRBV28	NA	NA	CASSFEGYEQYF	TGTGCCAGCAGTTTCGAGGGCTACGAGCAGTACTTC
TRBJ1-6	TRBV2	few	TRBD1	CASSLGQGVNSPLHF	TGTGCCAGCAGCCTCGGACAGGGGGTAAATTCACCCCTCCACTTT
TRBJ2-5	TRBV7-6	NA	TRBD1	CASSFGTGASQETQYF	TGTGCCAGCAGCTTCGGGACAGGGGCCAGCCAAGAGACCCAGTACTTC
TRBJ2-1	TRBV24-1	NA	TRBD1	CATSDPRTGDMDEQFF	TGTGCCACCAGTGACCCCCGGACAGGGGATATGGATGAGCAGTTCTTC